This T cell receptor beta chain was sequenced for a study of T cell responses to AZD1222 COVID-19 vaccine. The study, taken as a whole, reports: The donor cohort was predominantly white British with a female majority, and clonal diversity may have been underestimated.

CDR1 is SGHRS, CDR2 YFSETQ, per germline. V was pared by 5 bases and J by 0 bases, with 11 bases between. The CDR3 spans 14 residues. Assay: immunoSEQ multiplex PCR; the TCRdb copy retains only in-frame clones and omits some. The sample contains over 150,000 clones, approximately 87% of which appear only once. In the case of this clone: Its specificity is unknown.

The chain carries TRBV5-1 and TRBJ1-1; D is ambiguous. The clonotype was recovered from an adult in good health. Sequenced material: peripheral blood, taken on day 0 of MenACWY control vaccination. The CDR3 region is CASRRAGMNTEAFF. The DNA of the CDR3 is TGCGCCAGCAGAAGGGCAGGCATGAACACTGAAGCTTTCTTT. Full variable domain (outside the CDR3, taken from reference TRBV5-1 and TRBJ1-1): KAGVTQTPRYLIKTRGQQVTLSCSPISGHRSVSWYQQTPGQGLQFLFEYFSETQRNKGNFPGRFSGRQFSNSRSEMNVSTLELGDSALYLCASRRAGMNTEAFFGQGTRLTVV.